Listed below are T cell receptor beta chains from one sample, sequenced in a study of blood T cell repertoires in COVID-19. Clones were read by immunoSEQ multiplex PCR, and TCRdb kept only the in-frame ones, dropping some. Of about 300,000 clones in the sample, roughly 90% were seen once. Sequencing used peripheral blood. Receptors originate from a man between 18 and 29 years old who had recovered from COVID-19. CDR3s include the opening cysteine and the closing phenylalanine or tryptophan. D genes are given only for firm matches. A clone size is listed for some rows: how often the clone was seen (once, few, many), or a class if it is expanded.

V gene: TRBV4-1; D gene: NA; clone size: NA; J gene: TRBJ2-5; CDR3 protein: CASSQGGSETQYF; CDR3 DNA: TGCGCCAGCAGCCAAGGAGGGAGCGAGACCCAGTACTTC
V gene: TRBV7-8; D gene: TRBD2; clone size: NA; J gene: TRBJ2-1; CDR3 protein: CASSYFSGSISNEQFF; CDR3 DNA: TGTGCCAGCAGCTATTTTAGCGGGAGTATCTCCAATGAGCAGTTCTTC
V gene: TRBV18; D gene: NA; clone size: NA; J gene: TRBJ1-1; CDR3 protein: CASSARGGPGSVNTEAFF; CDR3 DNA: TGTGCCAGCTCAGCCCGCGGGGGCCCGGGAAGTGTGAACACTGAAGCTTTCTTT
V gene: TRBV7-8; D gene: NA; clone size: NA; J gene: TRBJ2-7; CDR3 protein: CASSPVAQFVSYEQYF; CDR3 DNA: TGTGCCAGCAGCCCAGTAGCCCAGTTCGTCTCCTACGAGCAGTACTTC
V gene: TRBV25-1; D gene: NA; clone size: NA; J gene: TRBJ2-3; CDR3 protein: CASSQGRTDTQYF; CDR3 DNA: TGTGCCAGCTCACAGGGTCGCACAGATACGCAGTATTTT
V gene: TRBV30; D gene: NA; clone size: NA; J gene: TRBJ2-2; CDR3 protein: CAWSVGSVTGELFF; CDR3 DNA: TGTGCCTGGAGTGTCGGGAGTGTCACCGGGGAGCTGTTTTTT
V gene: TRBV4-3; D gene: NA; clone size: few; J gene: TRBJ1-1; CDR3 protein: CASSQVEGSTNTEAFF; CDR3 DNA: TGCGCCAGCAGCCAAGTCGAAGGGAGTACTAACACTGAAGCTTTCTTT
V gene: TRBV30; D gene: NA; clone size: once; J gene: TRBJ1-1; CDR3 protein: CAWSVARNTEAFF; CDR3 DNA: TGTGCCTGGAGTGTAGCCCGAAACACTGAAGCTTTCTTT
V gene: TRBV2; D gene: TRBD1; clone size: few; J gene: TRBJ1-3; CDR3 protein: CASSSDRASGNTIYF; CDR3 DNA: TGTGCCAGCAGTTCCGACAGGGCCTCTGGAAACACCATATATTTT
V gene: TRBV11-2; D gene: NA; clone size: once; J gene: TRBJ2-7; CDR3 protein: CASSLGVGTYEQYF; CDR3 DNA: TGTGCCAGCAGCTTAGGGGTGGGCACCTACGAGCAGTACTTC
V gene: TRBV21-1; D gene: NA; clone size: few; J gene: TRBJ1-2; CDR3 protein: CASSMEGQGANYGYTF; CDR3 DNA: TGTGCCAGCAGCATGGAGGGGCAGGGGGCGAACTATGGCTACACCTTC
V gene: TRBV6-5; D gene: NA; clone size: NA; J gene: TRBJ2-5; CDR3 protein: CASSPGSPTQETQYF; CDR3 DNA: TGTGCCAGCAGCCCCGGGAGCCCCACCCAAGAGACCCAGTACTTC
V gene: TRBV18; D gene: TRBD1; clone size: once; J gene: TRBJ2-5; CDR3 protein: CASSPLTGRETQYF; CDR3 DNA: TGTGCCAGCTCACCCTTGACAGGGCGAGAGACCCAGTACTTC
V gene: TRBV4-3; D gene: NA; clone size: NA; J gene: TRBJ2-7; CDR3 protein: CASSQRAPGYEQYF; CDR3 DNA: TGCGCCAGCAGCCAAAGGGCCCCAGGGTACGAGCAGTACTTC
V gene: TRBV5-1; D gene: TRBD1; clone size: NA; J gene: TRBJ2-1; CDR3 protein: CASSLTAGGNEQFF; CDR3 DNA: TGCGCCAGCAGCTTGACGGCAGGGGGCAATGAGCAGTTCTTC
V gene: TRBV3-1/TRBV3-2; D gene: NA; clone size: NA; J gene: TRBJ2-4; CDR3 protein: CASSQDAPGNIQYF; CDR3 DNA: TGTGCCAGCAGCCAAGATGCACCGGGTAACATTCAGTACTTC
V gene: TRBV27; D gene: TRBD2; clone size: few; J gene: TRBJ2-7; CDR3 protein: CASSGLAGDEQYF; CDR3 DNA: TGTGCCAGCAGCGGACTAGCGGGAGACGAGCAGTACTTC
V gene: TRBV4-2; D gene: TRBD2; clone size: NA; J gene: TRBJ2-4; CDR3 protein: CASSHPTSGGSKNIQYF; CDR3 DNA: TGTGCCAGCAGCCATCCTACTAGCGGGGGGTCCAAAAACATTCAGTACTTC
V gene: TRBV12-5; D gene: TRBD2; clone size: NA; J gene: TRBJ2-1; CDR3 protein: CASGKGLAGAEGIF; CDR3 DNA: TGTGCTAGTGGTAAGGGACTAGCGGGTGCAGAAGGAATCTTC
V gene: TRBV2; D gene: NA; clone size: NA; J gene: TRBJ1-1; CDR3 protein: CASSEGTLNTEAFF; CDR3 DNA: TGTGCCAGCAGTGAAGGGACACTGAACACTGAAGCTTTCTTT
V gene: TRBV7-7; D gene: NA; clone size: once; J gene: TRBJ2-2; CDR3 protein: CASSLGWPGELFF; CDR3 DNA: TGTGCTAGCAGCTTAGGGTGGCCCGGGGAGCTGTTTTTT
V gene: TRBV6-2/TRBV6-3; D gene: TRBD1; clone size: NA; J gene: TRBJ2-3; CDR3 protein: CASSYNLGQDSTDTQYF; CDR3 DNA: TGTGCCAGCAGTTACAACCTCGGACAGGATAGCACAGATACGCAGTATTTT
V gene: TRBV7-8; D gene: TRBD1; clone size: NA; J gene: TRBJ1-5; CDR3 protein: CASSLDLTGVGNQPQHF; CDR3 DNA: TGTGCCAGCAGCTTGGACCTAACAGGGGTGGGCAATCAGCCCCAGCATTTT
V gene: TRBV6-1; D gene: NA; clone size: NA; J gene: TRBJ2-7; CDR3 protein: CASSEDGRGEQYF; CDR3 DNA: TGTGCCAGCAGTGAGGACGGGAGAGGCGAGCAGTACTTC